This entry is about one TCR beta chain. MiXCR, applied by TCRdb to the RT-PCR reads, yields one record per CDR3 protein. The sample has over 130,000 distinct CDR3 sequences, roughly two fifths seen once. The data belong to a study of patients and donors after allogeneic stem cell transplantation. This receptor was obtained from a human donor who was either an allogeneic HSCT recipient or a stem cell or donor lymphocyte infusion donor (not recorded which). It is not recorded whose cells these are; they may come from a transplant donor. Sequenced material: blood, either unsorted or a sorted T cell fraction (not recorded which).

CDR3 in amino acids: CASSYAPGGRTEAFF. CDR3 bases: TGTGCCAGCAGTTACGCCCCAGGGGGAAGGACTGAAGCTTTCTTT. The chain carries TRBV6-6 and TRBJ1-1, with TRBD1 matching over 7 bases. This CDR3 comprises 15 residues. After removal of 2 bases from V and 5 bases from J, the junction contained 8 bases not matched to a gene. CDR1 and CDR2 from the germline V gene are MNHNY and SVGAGI (reference sequence).